The clone carrying this TCR beta chain was recorded many times. The sample is drawn from a study of regulatory T cells in long-lasting Graves disease. CDR3-region Arm-PCR and iRepertoire HTBI primers produced the TCR beta libraries. TCRdb called the multiplex PCR reads again in MiXCR, with one record for every CDR3 protein. The profile shows approximately 360,000 distinct CDR3 sequences, about 23% of them singletons. Time point reported: persistent/refractory GD, antithyroid drugs over 5 years with positive TRAb. TCR sequences were obtained from RNA taken from PBMCs. Germline V gene sequence: CDR1 MNHNS, CDR2 SASEGT. The V end was cut by 6 bases, the J end by 0 bases, with 12 bases between. This CDR3 spans 15 amino acids.

This chain connects TRBV6-1 to TRBJ1-5, with TRBD1 as a possible D gene (5 bases). Sequenced material: peripheral blood mononuclear cells (PBMCs), taken when the disease was refractory, from a patient treated with antithyroid drugs. This TCR was sampled from a woman aged 35 to 49 with Graves disease. CDR3 DNA sequence: TGTGCCAGCAGGCGTGACAGCTCTAGCAATCAGCCCCAGCATTTT. This gives the protein CASRRDSSSNQPQHF.